This entry lists 31 T cell receptor beta chains sequenced from one sample in a study of glioma-infiltrating T cells (dated by TCRdb to the mid-2010s). TCRdb records Illumina MiSeq as the sequencer. The iRepertoire nested amplicon-rescue multiplex PCR (arm-PCR) platform was used to amplify TCR alpha and beta CDR3 regions from RNA. TCRdb passed the public sequencing reads through fastp at Q25 and MiXCR, retaining productive beta sequences. Each CDR3 protein appears once, grouped with its most common genes and DNA. Across this sample there are over 70,000 distinct CDR3 sequences, with about a quarter seen only once. Over 5.5% of the sample goes to the ten largest clones. Sequencing was performed on glioma tissue, nonneoplastic brain tissue, or PBMCs (not recorded which). The origin of the receptors is a human donor with low-grade glioma or glioblastoma, undergoing nonglioma brain surgery, or in good health (not recorded which).

Of note for this clonotype: Possible read error: a much larger clone is one base away. The chain uses TRBV29-1 and TRBJ2-2; D might be TRBD2 (5 bases). The CDR3 is made up of 16 amino acids. Germline V CDR1 and CDR2: SQVTM, ANQGSEA. V lost 0 bases and J 4 bases, leaving 15 bases between the germline ends. The CDR3 DNA sequence: TGCAGCGTTGAAGATAACGCTAGCTGGAGCACCGGGGAGCTGTTTTTT. Translating it yields CSVEDNASWSTGELFF.

In its sample, this clonotype was seen many times. The rearrangement links TRBV29-1 to TRBJ1-1; 8 bases map to TRBD1. Germline values: CDR1 SQVTM, CDR2 ANQGSEA. This CDR3 is built from 16 residues. V shed 3 bases and J 0 bases; nucleotides not matched to a gene: 9. CDR3: CSVDKRTGPMNTEAFF. The CDR3 nucleotides are TGCAGCGTTGATAAAAGGACAGGGCCAATGAACACTGAAGCTTTCTTT.

The chain recombines TRBV27 with TRBJ2-1, with TRBD2 matching over 7 bases. CDR3 size: 19 residues. From germline, CDR1 is MNHEY and CDR2 SMNVEV (reference sequence). CDR3 coding DNA: TGTGTTAGCAGTTTAATCCCCTTGACGGCGGGAGAGCCCTACAATGAGCAGTTCTTC. Its protein is CVSSLIPLTAGEPYNEQFF.

This clonotype was observed many times. The rearrangement joins TRBV20-1 to TRBJ1-6; D is undetermined. CDR1 is DFQATT, CDR2 SNEGSKA, per germline (reference sequence). The CDR3 is 13 residues long. Trimming pared 3 bases from V and 5 bases from J, leaving 8 bases between. The CDR3 coding sequence is TGCAGTGCTAGTGTTCAAAATAATTCACCCCTCCACTTT. Encoded protein: CSASVQNNSPLHF.

This clonotype was counted at least ten times. V usage is TRBV20-1 and J usage is TRBJ2-7; D uncertain. In germline, CDR1 is DFQATT, CDR2 SNEGSKA (reference sequence). The CDR3 totals 12 residues. V shed 4 bases and J shed 6 bases, with 13 bases lying between them. CDR3 in DNA: TGCAGTGCTAAAGCTACAACGGGCGAGCAGTACTTC. It codes for CSAKATTGEQYF.

This clonotype was detected ten times or more. V is TRBV28 and J is TRBJ1-1; D ambiguous. Trimming pared 4 bases from V and 2 bases from J, leaving 5 bases between. Germline V gene data show CDR1 as MDHEN and CDR2 as SYDVKM. The CDR3 sequence is 12 residues long. CDR3 DNA sequence: TGTGCCAGCAGTTCGATTAACACTGAAGCTTTCTTT. This sequence encodes CASSSINTEAFF. The entire variable domain, with the rest obtained from reference TRBV28 and TRBJ1-1, is as follows: DVKVTQSSRYLVKRTGEKVFLECVQDMDHENMFWYRQDPGLGLRLIYFSYDVKMKEKGDIPEGYSVSREKKERFSLILESASTNQTSMYLCASSSINTEAFFGQGTRLTVV.

This clonotype appeared many times. This rearrangement joins TRBV6-2 or TRBV6-3 to TRBJ2-4; 8 bases line up with TRBD2. CDR1 and CDR2 (germline): MNHEY, SVGEGT. The CDR3 runs to 18 residues. V was pared by 2 bases and J by 0 bases, with 9 bases of the junction left unmatched. The CDR3 DNA reads TGTGCCAGCAGTTACCACAGCGGGAGTGCCCTAGCCAAAAACATTCAGTACTTC. This translates into CASSYHSGSALAKNIQYF.

The V and J genes are TRBV7-9 and TRBJ1-2; D remains unclear. Germline-derived CDR1 and CDR2 are SEHNR and FQNEAQ (reference sequence). The CDR3 is 12 amino acids. The V gene lost 2 bases and the J gene lost 8 bases, with 9 bases spanning the gap. Here the CDR3 reads CASSLLARGYTF. In DNA, the CDR3 is TGTGCCAGCAGCTTACTGGCCAGAGGCTACACCTTC.

Ten or more counts support this clonotype. The chain is built from TRBV7-6 and TRBJ1-1; D is undetermined. V was trimmed by 1 base and J by 0 bases, leaving 6 bases between them. The CDR3 length is 14 residues. The germline V gene encodes CDR1 SGHVS and CDR2 FNYEAQ. This CDR3 reads CASSLGVMNTEAFF. The DNA for the CDR3 is TGTGCCAGCAGCTTAGGGGTAATGAACACTGAAGCTTTCTTT.

This clonotype has a count of ten or more. The DNA of the CDR3 is TGTGCCAGCAGTTTTGTCGGGACGCTAAATCAGCCCCAGCATTTT. Its protein is CASSFVGTLNQPQHF. The chain links TRBV12-3 or TRBV12-4 to TRBJ1-5; perhaps TRBD1 as D (5 bases). Trimming cost V 3 bases and J 4 bases, with 13 bases left between them. CDR3 size: 15 residues.

The chain employs TRBV11-3 and TRBJ2-3; the D gene could be TRBD1 or TRBD2 (5 bases each). The CDR3 sequence is 14 residues long. CDR1 and CDR2 from the germline V gene are SGHNT and YENEEA. The V end lost 5 bases, the J end lost 4 bases, and 13 bases lay between the germline ends. The CDR3, as DNA: TGTGCCAGCAGCCCCCAAGGGGAGCCAGATACGCAGTATTTT. Its translation is CASSPQGEPDTQYF.

The CDR3 DNA is TGTGCCAGCGGCAAGACAGGGTTTGCACCCCTCCACTTT. Amino acid sequence: CASGKTGFAPLHF. The V and J genes are TRBV2 and TRBJ1-6, with 7 bases aligning to TRBD1. The CDR3 has 13 amino acids. Germline loops: CDR1 SNHLY, CDR2 FYNNEI. The trim removed 8 bases at V and 11 bases at J, leaving 9 bases unmatched.

This clonotype showed up many times. The chain combines TRBV2 with TRBJ2-3; 8 bases map to TRBD2. Per germline, CDR1 SNHLY and CDR2 FYNNEI. V shed 8 bases and J 2 bases; nucleotides not matched to a gene: 3. The CDR3 sequence is 13 residues long. The CDR3 DNA reads as TGTGCCAGCGGTAGCGGGGACACAGATACGCAGTATTTT. Translated, it gives CASGSGDTDTQYF.

In its sample, this clonotype was seen a few times. The V and J genes are TRBV19 and TRBJ1-5; D remains unclear. V was trimmed by 3 bases and J by 3 bases, leaving 15 bases between them. This CDR3 has 16 amino acids. CDR1 and CDR2 (germline): LNHDA, SQIVND (reference sequence). Here the CDR3 DNA reads TGTGCCAGTAGTATTCGGGTATCACGATCCAATCAGCCCCAGCATTTT. It is translated as CASSIRVSRSNQPQHF.

This clonotype is medium-sized within its sample. The V and J genes are TRBV27 and TRBJ2-5; D uncertain. The germline V gene encodes CDR1 MNHEY and CDR2 SMNVEV (reference sequence). There are 11 residues in the CDR3. Trimming left V 3 bases short and J 5 bases short, with 4 bases between. CDR3: CASSLRETQYF. In DNA, the CDR3 is TGTGCCAGCAGTTTGCGGGAGACCCAGTACTTC.

V and J are TRBV7-2 and TRBJ2-5; tentative D call: TRBD2 (6 bases). Deletions cut 5 bases from V and 2 bases from J, with 9 bases between. The CDR3 has 13 amino acids. CDR1 SGHTA and CDR2 FQGNSA come from the germline V gene. CDR3 DNA: TGTGCCAGCAGCCGGGACTTTCAAGAGACCCAGTACTTC. Its protein product is CASSRDFQETQYF.

A note on this clonotype: One end of the junction fails to match germline, which may point to a read error. The chain is built from TRBV6-2 or TRBV6-3 and TRBJ2-7; no firm D call. The CDR3 is 15 residues long. Germline V gene lookup returns CDR1 MNHEY and CDR2 SVGEGT. The CDR3 spells CVSSYSWSSSYEQYF. The CDR3 nucleotides are TGTGTCAGCAGTTACTCTTGGTCGTCTTCCTACGAGCAGTACTTC.

V is TRBV12-3 or TRBV12-4 and J is TRBJ1-1, with 10 bases matching TRBD1. Trimming took 5 bases from V and 1 from J; bases not matched to a gene: 4. There are 15 residues in the CDR3. The chain's CDR3 is CASSGGTGENTEAFF. CDR3 sequence (DNA): TGTGCCAGCAGTGGGGGGACAGGGGAGAACACTGAAGCTTTCTTT.

Many counts were recorded for this clonotype. The CDR3 DNA reads as TGTGCCAGCAGCACGACTAGCGGGCTCGCAGATACGCAGTATTTT. Its protein product is CASSTTSGLADTQYF. The chain carries TRBV7-2 and TRBJ2-3, with 10 bases that match TRBD2. The V segment lost 5 bases and the J segment 4 bases; nucleotides outside the gene matches: 6. The CDR3 runs 15 residues. In germline, CDR1 is SGHTA, CDR2 FQGNSA.

This clonotype occurred many times. This chain uses TRBV5-1 with TRBJ2-3; 9 bases fit TRBD2. The CDR3 contains 14 residues. Unmatched junction bases numbered 2, after V lost 0 bases and J lost 6 bases. Germline V gene data show CDR1 as SGHRS and CDR2 as YFSETQ. CDR3 DNA: TGCGCCAGCAGCTTGGATAGCGGGAGTGATACGCAGTATTTT. It yields the protein CASSLDSGSDTQYF. The full variable domain, its missing parts supplied by reference TRBV5-1 and TRBJ2-3, is KAGVTQTPRYLIKTRGQQVTLSCSPISGHRSVSWYQQTPGQGLQFLFEYFSETQRNKGNFPGRFSGRQFSNSRSEMNVSTLELGDSALYLCASSLDSGSDTQYFGPGTRLTVL.

In this sample, this clonotype turned up many times. The chain has TRBV7-2 and TRBJ2-1; 10 positions agree with TRBD1. The CDR3 is 15 amino acids. V dropped 3 bases and J dropped 3; count of bases not matched to a gene: 2. Per the germline V gene, CDR1 is SGHTA and CDR2 is FQGNSA. The CDR3 loop is CASSFGQGVYNEQFF. In DNA, the CDR3 is TGTGCCAGCAGCTTCGGACAGGGGGTCTACAATGAGCAGTTCTTC.

This clonotype was detected many times. J is TRBJ1-1 and V is TRBV29-1; D unclear. CDR1 SQVTM and CDR2 ANQGSEA come from the germline V gene. V lost 8 bases to trimming and J lost 5 bases, with 21 bases between them. The CDR3 sequence is 14 residues long. The CDR3 DNA reads TGCAGCCCCCAAGTCGTCCTGGGAGGAACTGAAGCTTTCTTT. This codes for CSPQVVLGGTEAFF.

Only a few counts were recorded for this clonotype. V gene TRBV7-6 combines with J gene TRBJ2-3; 11 bases map to TRBD2. The CDR3 is made up of 18 amino acids. Trimming took 5 bases from V and 2 from J; bases not matched to a gene: 12. Germline-derived CDR1 and CDR2 are SGHVS and FNYEAQ. CDR3 nucleotide sequence: TGTGCCAGCAGCCCCCGGGCTAGCGGGGGGTTCAACACAGATACGCAGTATTTT. Translation gives CASSPRASGGFNTDTQYF.

This clonotype was detected ten times or more. The chain links TRBV6-1 to TRBJ2-7; TRBD2 agrees at 15 bases. Trimming took 7 bases from V and 2 from J; bases not matched to a gene: 9. The CDR3 is 17 amino acids. CDR1 is MNHNS and CDR2 is SASEGT in the germline V gene. The CDR3 nucleotides read TGTGCCAGCACCATACCCCGGACTAGCGGGGGGGCCTACGAGCAGTACTTC. Amino acid sequence: CASTIPRTSGGAYEQYF.

The gene calls are TRBV29-1 and TRBJ1-1; a possible D gene is TRBD1 (6 bases). CDR3 length equals 14 residues. CDR1 is SQVTM and CDR2 is ANQGSEA in the germline V gene. V lost 4 bases, J lost 4 bases, and 16 bases lay in between. The DNA for the CDR3 is TGCAGCGTTGTAGCCCCACAGGGTCGCACTGAAGCTTTCTTT. This sequence encodes CSVVAPQGRTEAFF.

This clonotype was detected ten times or more. The chain joins TRBV6-1 to TRBJ1-1; D is perhaps TRBD1 (5 bases). Trimming shortened V by 7 bases and J by 0 bases, and 12 bases separated the two germline ends. CDR1 is MNHNS and CDR2 is SASEGT in the germline V gene. The length of the CDR3 is 14 residues. The CDR3 protein is CASKGPNLNTEAFF. In DNA form, the CDR3 reads TGTGCCAGCAAGGGGCCGAACTTGAACACTGAAGCTTTCTTT.

Many counts were recorded for this clonotype. The chain has TRBV5-1 and TRBJ1-1; TRBD1 might be the D (6 bases). The CDR3 is made up of 15 amino acids. Trimming cost V 1 base and J 0 bases, with 10 bases left between them. CDR1 SGHRS and CDR2 YFSETQ come from the germline V gene. The CDR3 region has the DNA TGCGCCAGCAGCTTGAGCCCAGGGGTGAACACTGAAGCTTTCTTT. Amino acid sequence: CASSLSPGVNTEAFF.

This clonotype was picked up many times. The chain is built from TRBV7-2 and TRBJ2-3; unclear D gene. The germline CDR1 and CDR2 sequences are SGHTA and FQGNSA. Trimming removed 3 bases from V and 0 bases from J, with 13 bases in between. CDR3 length equals 16 residues. CDR3 in amino acids: CASSLRSQPSTDTQYF. For the CDR3, the DNA is TGTGCCAGCAGCTTGAGATCCCAACCTAGCACAGATACGCAGTATTTT. Full variable domain (remainder filled in from reference TRBV7-2 and TRBJ2-3): GAGVSQSPSNKVTEKGKDVELRCDPISGHTALYWYRQSLGQGLEFLIYFQGNSAPDKSGLPSDRFSAERTGGSVSTLTIQRTQQEDSAVYLCASSLRSQPSTDTQYFGPGTRLTVL.

This clonotype was counted many times. This rearrangement joins TRBV29-1 to TRBJ1-1; the D is unclear. Germline lookup yields CDR1 SQVTM and CDR2 ANQGSEA. The CDR3 length is 13 residues. Trimming left V 6 bases short and J 1 base short, with 12 bases between. CDR3 sequence (DNA): TGCAGCGTGTCGGTGGGTTCGAACACTGAAGCTTTCTTT. Translated, it gives CSVSVGSNTEAFF.

As concerns this clonotype: This may come from a read error, since a much larger clone is one base off. This chain links TRBV28 with TRBJ2-7, with a tentative D call TRBD1 (6 bases). The CDR3 runs 15 residues. From germline, CDR1 is MDHEN and CDR2 SYDVKM. The chain's CDR3 is CAGSLAGADVSEQYF. The CDR3 DNA sequence: TGTGCCGGCAGTTTGGCAGGGGCCGACGTCTCCGAGCAGTACTTC.

A word on this clonotype: A single base separates this from a much larger clone, so it may be a read error. The rearrangement joins TRBV12-3 or TRBV12-4 to TRBJ2-1, with 9 bases identical to TRBD2. CDR3 size: 15 residues. This CDR3 reads CVSSFGDSGSVEQFF. As DNA, the CDR3 is TGTGTCAGCAGTTTTGGAGATAGCGGGAGTGTTGAGCAGTTCTTC.